A selection of T cell receptor beta chains follows, all from one sample in a study of follicular helper T cells after annual influenza vaccination. Profiled with immunoSEQ multiplex PCR; TCRdb holds only in-frame clones, not every one. Altogether roughly 7,000 clones are present, 75% to 90% being singletons, with the ten largest covering 1.6%. The sample was CXCR5+ CD38- circulating T follicular helper cells from blood, taken 7 days after influenza vaccination. The source of these receptors is an adult who received the influenza vaccine. CDR3s leave out the opening cysteine and the closing phenylalanine or tryptophan.

v_gene,CDR3aa
TRBV28,ATTSYNEQF
TRBV30,AWTRGSGGIQAF
TRBV28,ASSLNQPKNIQY
TRBV5-4,ASSPTGRDTQY
TRBV28,ASSSGGTEAF
TRBV27,ASSQGTALYEQY
TRBV13,ASSLGGGARKYEQY
TRBV4-2,ASSQRQGAEEKLF
TRBV2,ASSVPPGGGGGYT
TRBV7-2,ASSFALHRNTEAF
TRBV5-1,ASSPTGGAGGYT
TRBV5-1,ASSLRESTDTQY
TRBV9,ASSPTTGRDTEAF
TRBV19,ASSIDGGGSYEQY
TRBV6-4,ASSIASGRTDTQY
TRBV5-1,ASSAGDRGNTGELF
TRBV18,ASSLGTLTGELF
TRBV15,ATSRVSGRAGDTQY
TRBV25-1,ASTRQGSYNEQF
TRBV2,ASRTAGTGTQY
TRBV15,ATRRTGGTGELF
TRBV27,ASSPGGYGYT
TRBV18,ASSSGLGDYGYT
TRBV6-5,ASSIDRANTGELF
TRBV11-1,ASSLDRREAF
TRBV2,ASSDYTEAF
TRBV29-1,SVESGNTIY
TRBV6-1,ASRDRQGGRELF
TRBV5-1,ASSLGLAGKSTDTQY
TRBV11-1,ASSLAEETQY
TRBV28,ASTPGGVNYGYT
TRBV7-9,ASSLGQAVNTEAF
TRBV28,ASSSTTRGRAF
TRBV7-9,ASSPHMNTGELF
TRBV28,ASSSPWASGRTRQY
TRBV11-1,ASRAGELGGRELF
TRBV7-9,ASSATGTGGWYDTQY
TRBV4-1,ASSQDRGRLYETKNIQY
TRBV5-1,ASSLAGTGTGYT
TRBV14,ASSIREVADTQY
TRBV6-1,ASSETGVGSYT
TRBV19,ASSISGGSTDTQY
TRBV7-9,ASSLGGGRTDTQY
TRBV5-4,ASSAGTGGNYGYT
TRBV7-9,ASSLGQSGNTIY
TRBV6-6,ATREAGGVETQY
TRBV19,ASSPGTGVSEQF
TRBV2,ASTLGGANGYT
TRBV5-4,ASSFGGQGINEQY